This is a list of T cell receptor beta chains from one sample in a study of cytotoxic CD8 clonotypes in ibrutinib-treated CLL. Profiled with immunoSEQ multiplex PCR; TCRdb holds only in-frame clones, not every one. The data hold 300,000 or so clones, with 67% observed a single time. Material: PBMCs, obtained after 36 months of ibrutinib treatment. Receptors originate from a human donor with chronic lymphocytic leukemia. Each CDR3 is given without its conserved first and last residue.

TRBV11-2 | ASSLTLGREETQY
TRBV11-3 | ASSFSRGFRYGYT
TRBV5-1 | ASSSGQTQETQY
TRBV10-3 | AISESRGFTGGVSEAF
TRBV28 | ASSPRGGMNTEAF
TRBV6-6 | ASSSLHRGLGEQY
TRBV27 | ASSLHRGSYEQY
TRBV6-5 | ASSYTANSGANVLT
TRBV29-1 | SVALRLNRAGGYT
TRBV27 | ASSHERDRGCEQY
TRBV9 | ASSEAGGQETQY
TRBV7-9 | ASSRISNRVYNEQF
TRBV19 | ASSISNQPQH
TRBV4-1 | ASSRRGDYGYT
TRBV28 | ASSLGGEETQY
TRBV7-9 | ASSLAGPGQGYNEQF
TRBV5-5 | ASSLAPRTGGRSDRDGYT
TRBV7-6 | ASSLSRSETQY
TRBV7-2 | ASSLMGAGAYEQY
TRBV7-6 | ASSLPLAGGPGGELF
TRBV4-3 | ASSQDPLNLASYEQY
TRBV5-1 | ASSFSGQGAGEQY
TRBV7-3 | ASSSRIGEPGELF
TRBV19 | ASRKSDRDTEAF
TRBV27 | ASSRLSSSYEQY
TRBV18 | ASSPTGKNYGYT
TRBV5-4 | ASSLESAFHTEAF
TRBV6-5 | ASSSVGRGATDTQY
TRBV9 | ASSVGARTQIYGYT
TRBV4-2 | ASSQKGQGQYNEQF
TRBV18 | ASSPSRYSPLH
TRBV13 | ASSRGRMSTEAF
TRBV28 | ASSLPGGEQETQY
TRBV2 | ASSEAGQNTEAF
TRBV19 | ASGGRGTGELF
TRBV5-6 | ASNPTGRASYEQY
TRBV7-2 | ASSAGLGETQY
TRBV27 | ASSLRGGQPQH
TRBV29-1 | SVERPGLFNYGYT
TRBV5-1 | ASSLVGQGMGYEQY
TRBV5-1 | ASSSDWTTYNEQF
TRBV5-1 | ASRPGQSTYGYT
TRBV2 | ASSEGGMEKAKNIQY